The T cell receptor beta chain under discussion was sequenced for a study of Tregs in tolerant kidney transplant recipients. CDR1 and CDR2 (germline): SEHNR, FQNEAQ (reference sequence). The CDR3 has 15 residues. Between the trimmed V and J ends, which lost 4 bases and 14 bases, there was a span of 26 bases. Libraries were prepared by immunoSEQ multiplex PCR; TCRdb keeps only in-frame clonotypes and omits some of them. The sample holds more than 60,000 clones, around 85% seen once. This specimen consisted of Tregs from blood, obtained before the transplant. This rearrangement joins TRBV7-9 to TRBJ2-5, with D possibly TRBD1 on 6 matching bases. This TCR came from a human donor who received a combined kidney and bone marrow transplant. CDR3 bases: TGTGCCAGCAGCTATGGCCGGGACATTTCACCCGAGCAATACTTC. Its translation is CASSYGRDISPEQYF. The whole variable domain, filled in from reference TRBV7-9 and TRBJ2-5, reads DTGVSQNPRHKITKRGQNVTFRCDPISEHNRLYWYRQTLGQGPEFLTYFQNEAQLEKSRLLSDRFSAERPKGSFSTLEIQRTEQGDSAMYLCASSYGRDISPEQYFGPGTRLLVL.